A selection of T cell receptor beta chains follows, all from one sample in a study of T-cell memory formation after mild COVID-19. TCRdb passed the 5' RACE reads through MiXCR, listing each CDR3 protein once. The sample shows about 540,000 distinct CDR3 sequences, 20% of them seen only once. The sequenced sample was PBMCs or a T cell subset sorted from them (not recorded which). The receptors derive from an adult woman who had mild COVID-19 (a few samples of this study predate the infection). Cell type and time point are not known. CDR3s include the opening cysteine and the closing phenylalanine or tryptophan. D genes are given only for firm matches. A row's size may be missing; if present it is once, few, many or a size class.

TRBV4-2	TRBJ2-2	TRBD1	few	TGTGCCAGCAGCCAGGTTGGGACAGCGAACACCGGGGAGCTGTTTTTT	CASSQVGTANTGELFF
TRBV5-4	TRBJ2-3	.	.	TGTGCCAGCAGCTTGGGCCAACCCCGCGGAGATACGCAGTATTTT	CASSLGQPRGDTQYF
TRBV27	TRBJ2-1	TRBD2	.	TGTGCCAGCAAGGAGCTCCTAGCGGGAGGCGATGAGCAGTTCTTC	CASKELLAGGDEQFF
TRBV29-1	TRBJ2-7	TRBD1	few	TGCAGCGCCGGCGGGACAGGCTACGAGCAGTACTTC	CSAGGTGYEQYF
TRBV29-1	TRBJ1-1	TRBD1	.	TGCAGCGTTTTGGATCAGGGGGGGAACACTGAAGCTTTCTTT	CSVLDQGGNTEAFF
TRBV9	TRBJ1-4	.	.	TGTGCCAGCAGCGTAGGAGGGCTCCGTGAAAAACTGTTTTTT	CASSVGGLREKLFF
TRBV7-9	TRBJ2-5	TRBD2	many	TGTGCCAGCAGCTTTGGAATCCGGGAGGGCCGAGAGACCCAGTACTTC	CASSFGIREGRETQYF
TRBV12-5	TRBJ2-5	.	few	TGTGCTTCTCACCCGGGACTCAAGTCTCAAGAGACCCAGTACTTC	CASHPGLKSQETQYF
TRBV12-3/TRBV12-4	TRBJ1-5	.	.	TGTGCCAGCAGTTTTTGGGGAGACAATCAGCCCCAGCATTTT	CASSFWGDNQPQHF
TRBV7-3	TRBJ1-1	.	.	TGTGCCAGCAGCAACAACATGAACACTGAAGCTTTCTTT	CASSNNMNTEAFF
TRBV7-6	TRBJ2-1	.	few	TGTGCCAGCAGCTTAGCGCGAGGGGCCAGCTCCTACAATGAGCAGTTCTTC	CASSLARGASSYNEQFF
TRBV12-3/TRBV12-4	TRBJ2-4	TRBD2	.	TGTGCCAGCAGTCCGACTAGCGGGAGTAACATTCAGTACTTC	CASSPTSGSNIQYF
TRBV6-2/TRBV6-3	TRBJ1-2	TRBD1	once	TGTGCCAGCAGGAAGCCGGGACAGGGATATGGCTACACCTTC	CASRKPGQGYGYTF
TRBV6-5	TRBJ2-3	.	few	TGTGCCAGCAGTTACTCTCGGGGGACAGATACGCAGTATTTT	CASSYSRGTDTQYF
TRBV29-1	TRBJ2-2	.	.	TGCAGCGTACCACTTACACCCGGGGAGCTGTTTTTT	CSVPLTPGELFF
TRBV12-3/TRBV12-4	TRBJ1-3	.	.	TGTGCCAGCAGTATGCAGTGGGGTTTGTCTGGAAACACCATATATTTT	CASSMQWGLSGNTIYF
TRBV24-1	TRBJ2-5	.	once	TGTGCCACCAGCAAGAAGGGGCCGTACCAAGAGACCCAGTACTTC	CATSKKGPYQETQYF
TRBV12-3/TRBV12-4	TRBJ1-1	TRBD1	few	TGTGCCAGCAGGGGACAGGGGCAAAACACTGAAGCTTTCTTT	CASRGQGQNTEAFF
TRBV6-6	TRBJ2-7	.	.	TGTGCCAGCGTGGGAGCCTACGAGCAGTACTTC	CASVGAYEQYF
TRBV7-9	TRBJ2-7	TRBD1	few	TGTGCCAGCAGCGCGCCAGGGACAGCCCGAGGCTACGAGCAGTACTTC	CASSAPGTARGYEQYF
TRBV4-1	TRBJ2-3	.	.	TGCGCCAGCAGCCAAGATTTAGCCGGGCCGACAGATACGCAGTATTTT	CASSQDLAGPTDTQYF
TRBV29-1	TRBJ2-7	.	few	TGCAGCGTTGAAGGGAACAACGAGCAGTACTTC	CSVEGNNEQYF
TRBV6-2/TRBV6-3	TRBJ2-1	TRBD2	.	TGTGCCAGCAGTCCGGGACTAGGGGGTTTCTTC	CASSPGLGGFF
TRBV7-2	TRBJ2-1	.	few	TGTGCCAGCAGCTTATCCACGTCGGATGAGCAGTTCTTC	CASSLSTSDEQFF
TRBV13	TRBJ1-6	.	few	TGTGCCAGCAGCCACAGGCGACTCGATGATAATTCACCCCTCCACTTT	CASSHRRLDDNSPLHF
TRBV27	TRBJ2-3	TRBD2	.	TGTGCCAGCAGTTCCGCTAGCGGCCTTGGAGCAGATACGCAGTATTTT	CASSSASGLGADTQYF
TRBV7-3	TRBJ1-1	TRBD1	few	TGTGCCAGCAGTTCAGGACAGGGAACTCCGGCTTTCTTT	CASSSGQGTPAFF
TRBV7-9	TRBJ1-2	.	few	TGTGCCAGCAGCGCCCCCGGGGGAAACTATGGCTACACCTTC	CASSAPGGNYGYTF
TRBV6-5	TRBJ2-7	TRBD1	few	TGTGCCAGCAGTTACTCCGGGACAGGGGGCAGGGAGCAGTACTTC	CASSYSGTGGREQYF
TRBV6-2/TRBV6-3	TRBJ2-7	.	few	TGTGCCAGCAGCCAAGACTACCTCGGCTACGAGCAGTACTTC	CASSQDYLGYEQYF
TRBV5-1	TRBJ2-3	.	once	TGCGCCAGCACCCCAGGTGATAACACAGATACGCAGTATTTT	CASTPGDNTDTQYF
TRBV9	TRBJ1-3	TRBD1	many	TGTGCCAGCAGCGGACAGACAGGGTCTGGAAACACCATATATTTT	CASSGQTGSGNTIYF
TRBV11-2	TRBJ2-5	.	.	TGTGCCAGCAGCTACGAGCGGGTCCAAGAGACCCAGTACTTC	CASSYERVQETQYF
TRBV29-1	TRBJ2-2	TRBD2	few	TGCAGCGGGGAACTAGCGGGAAACACCGGGGAGCTGTTTTTT	CSGELAGNTGELFF
TRBV7-3	TRBJ2-1	.	.	TGTGCCAGCAGCTCCGACGGAAGGGATGAGCAGTTCTTC	CASSSDGRDEQFF
TRBV4-2	TRBJ2-5	.	.	TGTGCCAGCAGCCAAGAAAATGGGGGGCGGGAGACCCAGTACTTC	CASSQENGGRETQYF